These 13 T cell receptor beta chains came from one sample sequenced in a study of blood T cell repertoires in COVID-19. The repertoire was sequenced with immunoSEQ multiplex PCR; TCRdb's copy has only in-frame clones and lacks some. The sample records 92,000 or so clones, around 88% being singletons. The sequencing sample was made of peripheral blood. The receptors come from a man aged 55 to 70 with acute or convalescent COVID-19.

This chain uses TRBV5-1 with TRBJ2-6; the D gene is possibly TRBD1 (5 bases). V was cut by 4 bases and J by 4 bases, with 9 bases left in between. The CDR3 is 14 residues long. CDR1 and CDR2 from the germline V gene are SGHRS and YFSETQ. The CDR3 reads CASSPGIGANVLTF. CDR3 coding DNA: TGCGCCAGCAGCCCAGGGATCGGGGCCAACGTCCTGACTTTC.

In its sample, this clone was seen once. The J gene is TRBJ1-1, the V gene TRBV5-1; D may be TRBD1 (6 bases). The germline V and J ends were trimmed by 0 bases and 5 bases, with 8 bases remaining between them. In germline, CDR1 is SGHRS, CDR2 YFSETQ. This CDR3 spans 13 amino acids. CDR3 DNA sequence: TGCGCCAGCAGCTTGGTGCAGGGGACTGAAGCTTTCTTT. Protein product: CASSLVQGTEAFF.

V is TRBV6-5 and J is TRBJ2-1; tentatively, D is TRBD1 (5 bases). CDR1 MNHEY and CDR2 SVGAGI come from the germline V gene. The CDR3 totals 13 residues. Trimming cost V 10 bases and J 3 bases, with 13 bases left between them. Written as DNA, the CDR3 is TGTGCCATCAATCGAGACAGCTACAATGAGCAGTTCTTC. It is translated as CAINRDSYNEQFF.

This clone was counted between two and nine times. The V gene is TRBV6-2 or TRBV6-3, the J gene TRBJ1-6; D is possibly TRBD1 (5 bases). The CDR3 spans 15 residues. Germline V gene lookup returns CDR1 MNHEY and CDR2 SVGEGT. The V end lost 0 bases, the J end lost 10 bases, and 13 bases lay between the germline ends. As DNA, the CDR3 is TGTGCCAGCAGTTACTCGAGCAGGGCTGGATCACCCCTCCACTTT. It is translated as CASSYSSRAGSPLHF.

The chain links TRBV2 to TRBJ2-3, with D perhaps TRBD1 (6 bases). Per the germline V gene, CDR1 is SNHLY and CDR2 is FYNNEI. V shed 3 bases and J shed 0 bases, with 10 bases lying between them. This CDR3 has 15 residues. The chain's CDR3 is CASSDNGQSTDTQYF. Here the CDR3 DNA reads TGTGCCAGCAGTGATAATGGACAGAGCACAGATACGCAGTATTTT.

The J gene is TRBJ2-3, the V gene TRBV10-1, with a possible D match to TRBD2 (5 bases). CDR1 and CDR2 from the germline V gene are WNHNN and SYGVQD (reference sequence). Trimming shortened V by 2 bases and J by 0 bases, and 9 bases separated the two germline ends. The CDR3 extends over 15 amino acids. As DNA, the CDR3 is TGCGCCAGCAGTGAGCCCGGGGAGAGCACAGATACGCAGTATTTT. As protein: CASSEPGESTDTQYF.

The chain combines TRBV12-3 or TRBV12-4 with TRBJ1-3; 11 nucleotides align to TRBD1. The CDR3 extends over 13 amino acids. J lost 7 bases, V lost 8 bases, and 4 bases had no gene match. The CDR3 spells CASSGTGGNTIYF. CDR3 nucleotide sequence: TGTGCCAGCTCCGGGACAGGGGGGAACACCATATATTTT.

For the CDR3, the DNA is TGTGCTAGTGGCTCCGGACAGGGGATTAATGAAAAACTGTTTTTT. It specifies CASGSGQGINEKLFF. V usage is TRBV12-5 and J usage is TRBJ1-4; 9 positions agree with TRBD1. This CDR3 region has 15 residues. Unmatched junction bases numbered 6, after V lost 6 bases and J lost 4 bases. CDR1 LGHNT and CDR2 FRNRAP come from the germline V gene.

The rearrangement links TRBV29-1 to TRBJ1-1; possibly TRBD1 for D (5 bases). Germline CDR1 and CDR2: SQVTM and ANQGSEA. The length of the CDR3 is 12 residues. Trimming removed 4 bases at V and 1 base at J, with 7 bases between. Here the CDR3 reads CSVAGQNTEAFF. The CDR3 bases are TGCAGCGTTGCCGGACAGAACACTGAAGCTTTCTTT.

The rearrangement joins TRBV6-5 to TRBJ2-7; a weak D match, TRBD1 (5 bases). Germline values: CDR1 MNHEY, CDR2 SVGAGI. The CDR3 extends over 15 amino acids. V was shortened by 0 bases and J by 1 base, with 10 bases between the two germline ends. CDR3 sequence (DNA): TGTGCCAGCAGTTACTCAACAGGCTGGTCCTACGAGCAGTACTTC. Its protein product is CASSYSTGWSYEQYF.

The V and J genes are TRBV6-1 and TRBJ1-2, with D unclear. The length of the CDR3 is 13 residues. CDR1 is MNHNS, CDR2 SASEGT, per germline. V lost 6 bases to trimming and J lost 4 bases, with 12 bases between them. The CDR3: CASSRTRAYGYTF. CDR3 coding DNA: TGTGCCAGCAGCCGGACGCGGGCCTATGGCTACACCTTC.

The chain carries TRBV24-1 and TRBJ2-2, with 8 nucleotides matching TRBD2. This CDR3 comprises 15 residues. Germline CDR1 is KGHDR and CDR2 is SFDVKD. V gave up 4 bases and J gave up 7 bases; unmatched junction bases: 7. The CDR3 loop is CATSDLREGIGELFF. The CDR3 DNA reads TGTGCCACCAGTGACCTACGGGAGGGTATCGGGGAGCTGTTTTTT.

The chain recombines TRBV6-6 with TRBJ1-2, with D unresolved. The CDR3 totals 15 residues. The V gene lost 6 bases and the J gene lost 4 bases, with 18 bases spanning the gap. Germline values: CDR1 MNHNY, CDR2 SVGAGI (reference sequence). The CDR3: CASSSYTGSGYGYTF. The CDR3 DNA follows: TGTGCCAGCAGCTCTTATACCGGGAGCGGCTATGGCTACACCTTC.